The 6 T cell receptor beta chains reported below all come from one sample, sequenced in a study of cytomegalovirus exposure and HLA in healthy donors (dated by TCRdb to 2016 to 2017). Preparation of the library involved the immunoSEQ multiplex PCR assay. For the multiplex PCR, a mixture combining 60 forward primers for TCR Vbeta segments and 13 reverse primers for TCR Jbeta segments was used. TCRdb took this table from immuneACCESS and kept in-frame rearrangements with V and J called. Such tables lack part of the clones; where checked against another copy, unresolved V genes explain under half of the gap, and the rest is unexplained. In this sample the table shows about 150,000 clones, 84% of which occur a single time. Clones ranked in the top ten supply 0.38% of the sample. The sample consisted of PBMCs. These receptors were obtained from a boy aged 2-15 years in good health and CMV-seronegative.

The genes are TRBV9 and TRBJ1-3, with a weak D call TRBD1 (6 bases). CDR1 is SGDLS, CDR2 YYNGEE, per germline. V shed 4 bases and J shed 7 bases, with 12 bases lying between them. This CDR3 contains 13 residues. Here the CDR3 reads CASSFRQENTIYF. The CDR3 region has the DNA TGTGCCAGCAGCTTCAGACAGGAGAACACCATATATTTT.

The chain has TRBV27 and TRBJ2-7, with TRBD2 identical over 7 bases. V trimming: 7 bases; J trimming: 4 bases; junction bases outside the gene matches: 7. The V gene's germline CDR1 is MNHEY and CDR2 SMNVEV (reference sequence). The CDR3 totals 13 residues. In DNA form, the CDR3 reads TGTGCCAGCACCCCTTCGGGGGGTTACGAGCAGTACTTC. Translation: CASTPSGGYEQYF.

This chain connects TRBV6-1 to TRBJ2-5, with TRBD2 matching 11 bases. CDR1 is MNHNS, CDR2 SASEGT, per germline. V trimming: 9 bases; J trimming: 5 bases; junction bases outside the gene matches: 5. The CDR3 spans 13 residues. The CDR3 coding sequence is TGTGCCAGTACACCTAGCGGGAGGGAGACCCAGTACTTC. It is translated as CASTPSGRETQYF.

The rearrangement links TRBV19 to TRBJ1-2; D perhaps matches TRBD1 (5 bases). Germline V CDR1 and CDR2: LNHDA, SQIVND (reference sequence). The CDR3 consists of 14 residues. V was pared by 5 bases and J by 8 bases, with 18 bases between. CDR3 nucleotide sequence: TGTGCCAGTAGTGTAACCGGGACTTCTGGAGGCTACACCTTC. Protein sequence: CASSVTGTSGGYTF.

The rearrangement links TRBV18 to TRBJ1-2; TRBD1 aligns across 7 bases. The germline V gene has CDR1 KGHSH and CDR2 LQKENI. J was trimmed by 4 bases and V by 5 bases; bases with no gene match: 7. The CDR3 has 14 residues. The CDR3 loop reads CASSRDSISYGYTF. The CDR3 DNA sequence: TGTGCCAGCTCAAGGGACAGCATTAGCTATGGCTACACCTTC. Complete variable domain (other parts from reference TRBV18 and TRBJ1-2): NAGVMQNPRHLVRRRGQEARLRCSPMKGHSHVYWYRQLPEEGLKFMVYLQKENIIDESGMPKERFSAEFPKEGPSILRIQQVVRGDSAAYFCASSRDSISYGYTFGSGTRLTVV.

The chain links TRBV30 to TRBJ2-7; a possible D gene is TRBD1 (6 bases). The CDR3 is 14 amino acids. V lost 1 base and J lost 0, with 10 bases in between. CDR1 is GTSNPN and CDR2 is SVGIG in the germline V gene (reference sequence). The CDR3, as DNA: TGTGCCTGGAGTGGCGACAGGTACTCCTACGAGCAGTACTTC. Its protein is CAWSGDRYSYEQYF.